The 21 T cell receptor beta chains below were found in one sample sequenced in a study of blood T cell repertoires in COVID-19. Data came from immunoSEQ multiplex PCR; TCRdb stores just in-frame clones and leaves some out. The sample includes hundreds of thousands of clones, around 87% of them seen just once. The specimen was peripheral blood. These receptors originate from a man between 60 and 75 years old with acute or convalescent COVID-19.

The rearrangement uses TRBV2 and TRBJ1-2, with a tentative D call TRBD1 (5 bases). The CDR3 length is 14 residues. Germline assignment: CDR1 SNHLY and CDR2 FYNNEI. V dropped 7 bases and J dropped 2 bases, with 14 bases sitting between them. The CDR3 sequence is CASNEDRQNYGYTF. The CDR3 DNA reads TGTGCCAGCAACGAAGATAGACAGAACTATGGCTACACCTTC. Combining the CDR3 with reference TRBV2 and TRBJ1-2 gives the whole variable domain EPEVTQTPSHQVTQMGQEVILRCVPISNHLYFYWYRQILGQKVEFLVSFYNNEISEKSEIFDDQFSVERPDGSNFTLKIRSTKLEDSAMYFCASNEDRQNYGYTFGSGTRLTVV.

The chain joins TRBV5-1 to TRBJ1-2; 7 nucleotides align to TRBD1. CDR3 length: 15 amino acids. CDR1 and CDR2 from the germline V gene are SGHRS and YFSETQ. After removal of 0 bases from V and 3 bases from J, the junction contained 5 bases not matched to a gene. Here the CDR3 reads CASSLESGGDYGYTF. CDR3 in DNA: TGCGCCAGCAGCTTGGAATCAGGGGGTGACTATGGCTACACCTTC.

The J gene is TRBJ1-5, the V gene TRBV4-2, with D perhaps matching TRBD1 (5 bases). There are 13 residues in the CDR3. CDR1 and CDR2 from the germline V gene are LGHNA and YNFKEQ. Trimming removed 1 base from V and 6 bases from J, with 7 bases in between. CDR3 sequence (DNA): TGTGCCAGCAGCCAAGGGGGGGGTCAGCCCCAGCATTTT. Amino acids: CASSQGGGQPQHF.

Note on this clone: This may be a read error, as it is one base from a much larger clone. The chain is built from TRBV12-3 or TRBV12-4 and TRBJ1-1; 7 bases are a match to TRBD1. The ends lost 6 bases at V and 1 base at J; junction bases unmatched: 2. The CDR3 spans 13 residues. The CDR3 nucleotides read TGTGCCAGCAGGACAGGGCCGAACACTGAAGCTTTCTTT. Its translation is CASRTGPNTEAFF.

Concerning this clone: The same CDR3 also results from other DNA sequences found in this sample. The rearrangement joins TRBV6-5 to TRBJ2-1; D possibly corresponds to TRBD2 (6 bases). Germline V gene lookup returns CDR1 MNHEY and CDR2 SVGAGI. The ends were cut back, 3 bases at V and 0 bases at J, with 9 bases in the middle. The CDR3 length is 15 residues. The CDR3 protein is CASSYGGSSYNEQFF. The CDR3 DNA follows: TGTGCCAGCAGTTATGGAGGGAGCTCCTACAATGAGCAGTTCTTC.

A few counts support this clone. CDR3 DNA sequence: TGTGCCAGCAGGACACTAGCGGGGGGCCGGGGTACGCAGTATTTT. Its translation: CASRTLAGGRGTQYF. The V gene is TRBV2, the J gene TRBJ2-3; 12 nucleotides match TRBD2. The J segment lost 8 bases and the V segment lost 6 bases, leaving 9 bases of the junction unmatched. The CDR3 length is 15 residues. Germline lookup yields CDR1 SNHLY and CDR2 FYNNEI.

The chain links TRBV19 to TRBJ2-1; 14 nucleotides align to TRBD2. The CDR3 has 15 amino acids. Germline V lookup: CDR1 LNHDA, CDR2 SQIVND (reference sequence). The J segment lost 6 bases and the V segment lost 3 bases, leaving 1 base of the junction unmatched. This chain's CDR3 is CASSMTSGGANEQFF. CDR3 DNA: TGTGCCAGTAGTATGACTAGCGGGGGGGCCAATGAGCAGTTCTTC.

Turning to this clone: At one end the junction does not follow the germline gene, possibly because of a read error. The same CDR3 arises from other DNA sequences in this sample as well. The CDR3 DNA reads as TGTGCCAGCAGTTTGACAGGGGGATTTGAGCAGCCTCAGCATTTT. Amino acid sequence: CASSLTGGFEQPQHF. This chain uses TRBV11-2 with TRBJ1-5, with 9 bases identical to TRBD1. This CDR3 has 15 amino acids. Germline CDR1 SGHAT, CDR2 FQNNGV.

This rearrangement joins TRBV18 to TRBJ2-1; no reliable D call. The V gene's germline CDR1 is KGHSH and CDR2 LQKENI. The CDR3 is 13 residues long. V was clipped by 5 bases and J by 3 bases, with 8 bases between them. CDR3 residues: CASSTDFYNEQFF. CDR3 in DNA: TGTGCCAGCTCAACCGACTTCTACAATGAGCAGTTCTTC.

The V gene is TRBV19, the J gene TRBJ1-5; D unresolved. Trimming pared 3 bases from V and 5 bases from J, leaving 20 bases between. The germline V gene has CDR1 LNHDA and CDR2 SQIVND (reference sequence). The CDR3 length is 17 residues. CDR3 loop: CASSMVFSGLGDQPQHF. The CDR3 nucleotides are TGTGCCAGTAGTATGGTCTTCTCGGGTCTTGGTGATCAGCCCCAGCATTTT.

The chain uses TRBV6-5 and TRBJ1-6; D is uncertain. Trimming took 2 bases from V and 6 from J, leaving 11 bases between them. CDR1 is MNHEY, CDR2 SVGAGI, per germline. The CDR3 has 15 residues. This chain's CDR3 is CASSYGLPRNSPLHF. In nucleotides, the CDR3 is TGTGCCAGCAGTTACGGACTTCCCCGTAATTCACCCCTCCACTTT.

J is TRBJ1-1 and V is TRBV18; TRBD1 agrees at 8 bases. The germline gives CDR1 KGHSH, CDR2 LQKENI. This CDR3 region has 14 residues. Losses at the gene ends were 3 bases for V and 5 bases for J; bases not matched to a gene: 5. The chain's CDR3 is CASSPDRGLTEAFF. Written as DNA, the CDR3 is TGTGCCAGCTCACCCGACAGGGGACTTACTGAAGCTTTCTTT. Full variable domain (rest looked up from reference TRBV18 and TRBJ1-1): NAGVMQNPRHLVRRRGQEARLRCSPMKGHSHVYWYRQLPEEGLKFMVYLQKENIIDESGMPKERFSAEFPKEGPSILRIQQVVRGDSAAYFCASSPDRGLTEAFFGQGTRLTVV.

The V and J genes are TRBV27 and TRBJ1-1; 9 bases map to TRBD1. V lost 6 bases, J lost 1 base, and 6 bases stayed unmatched. Germline CDR1 and CDR2: MNHEY and SMNVEV (reference sequence). This CDR3 has 15 residues. In nucleotides, the CDR3 is TGTGCCAGCAGGCCGGGACAGGGACCGAACACTGAAGCTTTCTTT. It encodes CASRPGQGPNTEAFF.

This chain uses TRBV6-5 with TRBJ2-1; D might be TRBD2 (7 bases). The V gene's germline CDR1 is MNHEY and CDR2 SVGAGI. The CDR3 is 13 amino acids. V shed 0 bases and J shed 9 bases, with 9 bases lying between them. CDR3 protein: CASSYSGGGEQFF. The CDR3 DNA reads TGTGCCAGCAGTTACTCAGGGGGGGGTGAGCAGTTCTTC.

V is TRBV6-5 and J is TRBJ2-3, with D possibly matching TRBD1 (6 bases). Germline V gene data show CDR1 as MNHEY and CDR2 as SVGAGI. This CDR3 has 15 amino acids. V shed 5 bases and J shed 1 base, with 13 bases lying between them. This chain's CDR3 is CASSQTGLGTDTQYF. CDR3 nucleotides: TGTGCCAGCAGTCAAACAGGGTTGGGCACAGATACGCAGTATTTT.

The chain uses TRBV7-3 and TRBJ2-3, with 10 bases aligning to TRBD2. This CDR3 contains 14 residues. J was trimmed by 8 bases and V by 7 bases; bases with no gene match: 9. CDR1 is SGHTA and CDR2 is FQGTGA in the germline V gene. The CDR3 DNA reads as TGTGCCAGCAAGAGCGGGGGGGCCTCGGGTACGCAGTATTTT. Protein: CASKSGGASGTQYF.

The V gene is TRBV6-5, the J gene TRBJ2-3, with 8 bases matching TRBD1. Germline V gene sequence: CDR1 MNHEY, CDR2 SVGAGI. This CDR3 region has 15 residues. V lost 3 bases to trimming and J lost 4 bases; unmatched junction nucleotides: 6. The CDR3 is CASSYSKTGADTQYF. The CDR3 DNA follows: TGTGCCAGCAGTTATTCGAAGACAGGGGCAGATACGCAGTATTTT.

The chain links TRBV28 to TRBJ1-1; D possibly corresponds to TRBD1 (5 bases). The germline V gene encodes CDR1 MDHEN and CDR2 SYDVKM. V shed 4 bases and J shed 4 bases, with 16 bases lying between them. This CDR3 contains 15 residues. The CDR3 reads CASSSPGTRTTEAFF. Here the CDR3 DNA reads TGTGCCAGCAGTTCACCCGGGACTAGGACCACTGAAGCTTTCTTT.

The chain couples TRBV6-5 to TRBJ1-1; 8 nucleotides align to TRBD1. V lost 1 base to trimming and J lost 8 bases; unmatched junction nucleotides: 9. From germline, CDR1 is MNHEY and CDR2 SVGAGI. The CDR3 covers 15 residues. The CDR3 DNA reads TGTGCCAGCAGTTACTTCTACAGGGGGGTAAGGGAAGCTTTCTTT. As protein: CASSYFYRGVREAFF.

The V call is TRBV28, the J call TRBJ1-1; TRBD1 matches 12 bases. The CDR3 runs 16 residues. J was trimmed by 4 bases and V by 6 bases; bases with no gene match: 9. Germline CDR1 is MDHEN and CDR2 is SYDVKM. The CDR3 spells CASRTGTGGAPTEAFF. CDR3 in DNA: TGTGCCAGCAGAACCGGGACAGGGGGCGCGCCCACTGAAGCTTTCTTT.

V gene TRBV20-1 combines with J gene TRBJ1-2; 7 nucleotides agree with TRBD1. The germline CDR1 and CDR2 sequences are DFQATT and SNEGSKA (reference sequence). Trimming removed 8 bases from V and 8 bases from J; junction bases left unmatched: 8. The CDR3 is 11 amino acids. CDR3 in amino acids: CSLDRAGGYTF. In nucleotides, the CDR3 is TGCAGTCTAGACAGGGCAGGAGGCTACACCTTC.